Included here is one T cell receptor (beta chain) sequence, with context. Its antigen remains undetermined. Per-base qualities were not stored, and no clone one base away is much larger. This entry is derived from a study of cytomegalovirus exposure and HLA in healthy donors (dated by TCRdb to about 2017). General notes on the study: An earlier analysis of several hundred of the donors reported approximately 280 Gb of sequence data and about 120 million unique TCR beta sequences obtained from about 179 million T cells. Using immunosequencing, the study profiled T cell repertoires from around 670 subjects and related those repertoires to cytomegalovirus serostatus. An earlier analysis of 587 of the donors applied high-throughput TCR beta sequencing to assess whether each TCR beta V gene segment acted as functional or pseudogenic. Class I and class II HLA loci were covered by the typing at four-digit resolution. A later analysis re-analyzed previously published TCR beta repertoires from 600 to 850 donors and added high-resolution HLA genotyping to study TCR occurrence patterns. Four to six DR-DQ haplotypes were handled as single units for association and clustering, since linkage in the cohort was strong. Roughly 300 gigabases of sequencing data and around 90 million unique TCR sequences made up an early release that covered approximately 650 HLA-typed donors. The study was designed to test whether signatures of past pathogen exposure could be identified by cataloging public T cell receptors. Donor age, sex, ethnicity and CMV serostatus were compiled together with the repertoire data. Every repertoire in the discovery cohort had been generated on one and the same sequencing platform. Rather than using new phenotypic data, the later analysis identified candidate immune exposures from TCR beta sequences and from how often those sequences occurred across donors. Besides the first cohort of roughly 660 subjects, a separate validation cohort made up of 120 different subjects was used. In a later genetic analysis, genome-wide SNP genotypes for about three fifths of the roughly 670 donors were used, and that subset was treated as a discovery cohort. Among the roughly 370 genotyped donors, about 83% belonged to the genetic ancestry cluster associated with self-reported Caucasian donors. Among about 360 genotyped donors of the cohort, an average of approximately 250,000 unique TCR beta nucleotide sequences were sequenced per donor, about a sixth of them non-productive. Typing coverage varied by locus: about 620-630 donors for A, B, C, DRB1 and DQB1; some 520 for DQA1; more than 600 for DPA1; 450 to 480 for DPB1. To predict cytomegalovirus infection status, the study combined high-throughput TCR immunosequencing, statistical association of individual TCRs with disease status, and machine learning. The research as a whole found: Only TCR beta chains were sequenced in this cohort, and the absence of alpha or paired-chain data limited detectable features. Because counts were too low, around 18 rarely observed V segments, including chromosome 9 orphons, were left out of the earlier analysis of approximately 500 of the donors. Cytomegalovirus status was reported to be diagnosed by the classifier with high specificity and sensitivity in both the original and validation cohorts. In a later genetic analysis, fewer N-insertions in productive TCRs were reported among donors in an Asian-associated ancestry cluster than the roughly 700-donor mean. A later analysis reported that several top co-occurrence clusters appeared linked to parvovirus B19, influenza, CMV and Epstein-Barr virus. The authors suggested that the approach could potentially be generalized to other disease states and immunological phenotypes. The presence/absence analyses assumed that sequencing depth was roughly uniform across donors, and that assumption may not be true. A group of highly shared sequence variants was considered likely to be a technical artifact of the sequencing pipeline. A later analysis found that HLA-associated TCR beta chains were more clonally expanded and had lower generation probabilities than equally common non-associated chains. In a later analysis, most CMV-associated TCR beta chains were found to appear HLA-restricted, with HLA associations seemingly driven largely by CMV exposure. The 87-base-pair reads could not distinguish some IMGT-functional V segments, including TRBV6-2 and TRBV6-3, so those segments were excluded. V-gene and J-gene trimming of TCR beta chains was associated with a missense DCLRE1C variant in a later genetic analysis, and the association was replicated in an independent cohort. In vitro tests confirmed that three of the cytomegalovirus-associated TCR beta chains recognize cytomegalovirus antigens. CMV serostatus was the only immune exposure information available for the cohort. Across donors, most TCR sequences were observed very rarely, whereas some public TCRs were present in many individuals. At a false discovery rate of 0.05, a later analysis linked around 17,000 TCR beta sequences to specific HLA alleles. Because HLA typing was unavailable for some donors at each locus, only the typed subset was used in association tests. When HLA alleles, especially DR and DQ, strongly co-occurred, TCR associations were difficult to assign to individual alleles. Linkage disequilibrium might explain the correlated functional status among segregating V segments, but an unknown experimental factor could not be ruled out. The study gave a list of 150 to 200 TCR beta chains associated with cytomegalovirus. A further reported finding was that TCR beta sequences accurately predicted the HLA-A and HLA-B alleles for most subjects in the first cohort. In an earlier analysis of approximately 590 of the donors, most TCR beta V segments appeared in productive rearrangements about 87% or about 30% of the time, broadly matching IMGT annotations. In a later analysis, the rate of TCR association differed among HLA loci, with DRB1 alleles having the most associated TCRs and HLA-C alleles having the fewest.

The protocol used for the library was the immunoSEQ multiplex PCR assay. The multiplex PCR relied on a mix of 60 forward primers for TCR Vbeta segments and 13 reverse primers for TCR Jbeta segments. The CDR3 region of rearranged TCR beta genes was amplified from genomic DNA by a multiplex PCR assay. Amplified TCR beta libraries were sequenced as 87-base-pair reads on the Illumina HiSeq System. In the authors' own workflow: A later analysis tallied tens of millions of unique TCR beta chains across the 700 or so repertoires, and 10 million to 11 million of those chains were shared by two or more donors. To remove PCR and sequencing errors, raw reads were error-corrected and collapsed into unique sequences using a nearest-neighbor algorithm that merged closely related sequences. CDR3 sequences were aligned to IMGT reference sequences to assign V, D and J gene segments. Each retained sequence needed at least a six-nucleotide match to both a V gene segment and a J gene segment. Rearrangements were called productive when the CDR3 lacked stop codons and stayed in frame with V and J; all others were non-productive. CDR3 was defined according to IMGT convention as the region running from the second conserved V-encoded cysteine to the conserved J-encoded phenylalanine. The earlier analysis of some 600 of the donors excluded sequences that lacked an unambiguous match to a single V gene segment. In an earlier analysis of 450 to 700 of the donors, V segments were called functional above 56.7% productive rearrangements and were called segregating when the between-donor standard deviation exceeded 5%. A statistical classification framework was built to diagnose cytomegalovirus status from the catalog of TCR beta chain sequences. In a later analysis, TCR nucleotide sequences were compared against IMGT/GENE-DB human TR gene sequences so that V and J genes could be assigned. Using the TCRdist pipeline, a later analysis assigned CDR3 sequences along with most-parsimonious VDJ recombination scenarios. A later analysis defined each TCR beta chain by its CDR3 amino acid sequence plus V-gene family, and excluded reads lacking a unique V-gene family. As a way to deal with suspected cross-contamination and a sequencing artifact, a later analysis dropped 450 to 600 nucleotide sequences that were highly shared and had low generation probability. A later analysis calculated a clonal expansion index for each public chain from normalized within-repertoire ranks of inferred template counts. In a later analysis, generation probabilities were computed using a VDJ recombination model fitted to out-of-frame rearrangements, and the results were checked against IGoR. Hypergeometric tests were used in a later analysis to score TCR-TCR, TCR-HLA and TCR-CMV co-occurrence, with a repertoire-size bias correction applied to the TCR pairs. False discovery rates were estimated in a later analysis by permuting HLA or CMV assignments 20 times. In a later analysis, co-occurring TCRs were grouped with DBSCAN, and TCRdist sequence similarity was added when clustering was performed within HLA-allele-positive subsets. Repertoires with fewer than 30,000 or more than 120,000 public chains were left out of co-occurrence clustering, as were several repertoires with anomalous nucleotide sharing. TCRdb provides this immuneACCESS table in a form limited to in-frame rearrangements. Some clones are lacking; in checked studies, under half of them reflect an unresolved V gene, and why the rest are absent is not known. V, J and clone size are taken as reported in that table, and D and trimming were inferred from the DNA itself. The sample has roughly 45,000 clones on record, roughly 60% of them singletons. Together, the top ten hold roughly 9.4% of the sample.

According to the germline V gene, CDR1 reads SGHTA and CDR2 reads FQGNSA. Its CDR3 holds 16 amino acids, cysteine through phenylalanine. Only the CDR3 DNA is retained, 48 bases long and in frame from the first base. The junction shows trimming of 1 base on V and 5 bases on J, and the gene matches do not reach 8 bases of it. The cohort was made up of roughly 670 healthy bone marrow donors. At the time of sampling, every cohort member was nominally healthy, though immune exposures that went unrecorded were likely present. Of the approximately 610 cohort members, 289 had positive CMV serostatus and 350 to 450 had negative CMV serostatus, and CMV serostatus was not recorded for the donor. A peripheral blood sample was provided by each donor, and peripheral blood mononuclear cells were used for TCR beta sequencing. Genomic DNA extraction from the blood cell samples was performed with the Qiagen DNeasy Blood Extraction Kit.

The sequence was collected from a human donor in good health. The V gene is TRBV7-2 and the J gene is TRBJ2-7; 10 junctional bases match TRBD1. The sequenced sample was PBMCs. The CDR3 amino acid sequence is: CASSLGRRTGGDEQYF. Here is the DNA: TGTGCCAGCAGCTTAGGCCGTCGGACAGGGGGGGACGAGCAGTACTTC.